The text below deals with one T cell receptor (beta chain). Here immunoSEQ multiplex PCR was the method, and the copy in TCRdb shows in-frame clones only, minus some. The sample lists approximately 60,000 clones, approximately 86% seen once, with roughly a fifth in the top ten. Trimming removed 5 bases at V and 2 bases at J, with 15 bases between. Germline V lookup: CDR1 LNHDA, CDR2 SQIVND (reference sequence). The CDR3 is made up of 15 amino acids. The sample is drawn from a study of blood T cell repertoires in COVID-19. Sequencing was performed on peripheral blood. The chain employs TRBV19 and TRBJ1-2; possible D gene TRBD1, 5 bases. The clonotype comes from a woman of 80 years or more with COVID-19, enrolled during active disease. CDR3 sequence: CASSRGSQSNYGYTF. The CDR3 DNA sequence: TGTGCCAGTAGTCGGGGGTCGCAGTCGAACTATGGCTACACCTTC. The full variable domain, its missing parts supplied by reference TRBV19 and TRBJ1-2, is DGGITQSPKYLFRKEGQNVTLSCEQNLNHDAMYWYRQDPGQGLRLIYYSQIVNDFQKGDIAEGYSVSREKKESFPLTVTSAQKNPTAFYLCASSRGSQSNYGYTFGSGTRLTVV.